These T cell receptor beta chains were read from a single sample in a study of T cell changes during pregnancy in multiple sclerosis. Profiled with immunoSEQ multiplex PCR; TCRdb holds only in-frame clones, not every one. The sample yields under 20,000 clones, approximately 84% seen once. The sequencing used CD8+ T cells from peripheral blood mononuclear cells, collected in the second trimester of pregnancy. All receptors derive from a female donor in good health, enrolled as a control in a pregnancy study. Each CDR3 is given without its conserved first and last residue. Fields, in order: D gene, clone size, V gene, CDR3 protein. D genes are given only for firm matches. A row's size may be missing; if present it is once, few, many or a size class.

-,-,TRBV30,AWSPGNTEAF
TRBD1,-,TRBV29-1,SARTGSSRYGYT
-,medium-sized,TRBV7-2,ASSLGLNNQPQH
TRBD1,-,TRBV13,ASSSTPTGDVGDGYT
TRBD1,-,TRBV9,ASSVGTGAVEQY
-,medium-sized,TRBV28,ASSPPPWPTRQGNGYT
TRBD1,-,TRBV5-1,ASSLAQGDTGELF
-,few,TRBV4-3,ASSQGITEQYGYT
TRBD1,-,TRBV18,ASSPWDRVNNEQF
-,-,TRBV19,ARDRVTGSENEQF
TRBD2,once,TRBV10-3,AIPKVSSGGASGTGELF
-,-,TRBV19,ASSIGIGGGYGYT
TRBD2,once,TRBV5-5,ASSFRLAGGEGAGELF
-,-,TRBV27,ASFDTHEQY
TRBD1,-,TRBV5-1,ASRQGMELGYT
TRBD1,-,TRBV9,ASSVDPGQGLYEQY
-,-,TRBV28,ASSLMLGGNSGNTIY
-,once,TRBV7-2,ASSLVQLSYEQY
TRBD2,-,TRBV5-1,ASSSAGTSGSYEQY
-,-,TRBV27,ASSFLRLEAGELF
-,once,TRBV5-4,ASSLPPQTSTDTQY
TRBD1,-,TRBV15,ATGTTGKPNEQY
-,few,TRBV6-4,ASSPGTKVTGELF
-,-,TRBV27,ASSTSTGSGETQY
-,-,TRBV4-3,ASSQGQTNYGYT
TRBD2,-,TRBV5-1,ASSPQTSPTGELF
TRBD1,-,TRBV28,ASTLEGTGFLTGELF
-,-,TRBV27,ASSPRGGNQPQH
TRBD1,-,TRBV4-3,ASSQGGQGPYEQY
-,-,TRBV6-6,ASGGTSTDTQY
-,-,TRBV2,ASREPRKNEQF
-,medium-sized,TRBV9,ASSVDSTYEQY
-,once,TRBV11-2,ASSLGQLTGELF
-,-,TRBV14,ASSGQPNYGYT
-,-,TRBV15,ATSPVRGTVGANVLT
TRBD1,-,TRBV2,ASTATGQGANYGYT
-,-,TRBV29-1,SVKSYRESSGNTIY
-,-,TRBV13,ASSFIGSYEQY
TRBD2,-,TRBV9,ASSPAAGVYNEQF
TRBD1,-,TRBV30,AATGAGGTYEQY
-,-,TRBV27,ASSLQGGHYGYT
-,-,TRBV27,ASSLGGGLF
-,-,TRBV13,ASSLGGGNQPQH
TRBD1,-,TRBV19,ASTPPGTGNGWNTEAF
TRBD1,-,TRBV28,ASSPGQVPEAF
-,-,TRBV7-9,ASSLIAENTEAF
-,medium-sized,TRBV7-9,ASSLSGSSTDTQY
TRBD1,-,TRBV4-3,ASSQDLGTGTPYEQY
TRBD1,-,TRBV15,ATSPDRDGNTIY
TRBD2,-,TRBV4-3,ASSQELAGGETQY
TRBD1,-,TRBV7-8,ASSTQGGNEKLF
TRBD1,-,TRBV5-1,ASSLTGQSYEQY
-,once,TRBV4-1,ASSLGGAGANEQF
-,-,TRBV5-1,ASSLASTGQNTEAF
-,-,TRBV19,ASSMEGNTEAF